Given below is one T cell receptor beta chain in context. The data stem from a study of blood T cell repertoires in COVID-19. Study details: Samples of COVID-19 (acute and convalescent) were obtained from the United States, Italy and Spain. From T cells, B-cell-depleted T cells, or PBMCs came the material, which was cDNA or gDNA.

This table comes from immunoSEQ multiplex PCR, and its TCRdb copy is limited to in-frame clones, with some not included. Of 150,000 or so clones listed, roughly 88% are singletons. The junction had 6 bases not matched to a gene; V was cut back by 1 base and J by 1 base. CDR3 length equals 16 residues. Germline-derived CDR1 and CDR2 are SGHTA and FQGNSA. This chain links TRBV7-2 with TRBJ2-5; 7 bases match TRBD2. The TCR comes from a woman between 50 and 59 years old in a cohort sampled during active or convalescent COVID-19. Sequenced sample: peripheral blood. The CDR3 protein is CASSLGVGTIQETQYF. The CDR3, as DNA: TGTGCCAGCAGCTTAGGCGTGGGGACTATCCAAGAGACCCAGTACTTC.